What follows are 16 T cell receptor beta chains derived from one specimen sequenced in a study of blood T cell repertoires in COVID-19. Method: immunoSEQ multiplex PCR; TCRdb's copy keeps in-frame clones and lacks some. This table holds approximately 280,000 clones, around 87% found once. The source material was peripheral blood. The source of these receptors is a woman in her twenties or thirties who had recovered from COVID-19.

V usage is TRBV6-5 and J usage is TRBJ2-5; 7 nucleotides align to TRBD2. V was clipped by 9 bases and J by 0 bases; unmatched bases: 7. CDR1 MNHEY and CDR2 SVGAGI come from the germline V gene. The CDR3 totals 14 residues. CDR3 bases: TGTGCCAGTCTACTAGCGCCCAACCAAGAGACCCAGTACTTC. Its protein product is CASLLAPNQETQYF.

The rearrangement uses TRBV7-9 and TRBJ2-4; the D gene is possibly TRBD1 (6 bases). Germline V CDR1 and CDR2: SEHNR, FQNEAQ (reference sequence). The CDR3 contains 15 residues. V dropped 5 bases and J dropped 4 bases, with 15 bases sitting between them. CDR3 region: CASSPPDRRKNIQYF. CDR3 nucleotide sequence: TGTGCCAGCAGCCCCCCGGACAGAAGAAAAAACATTCAGTACTTC.

This rearrangement joins TRBV28 to TRBJ1-1; D unclear. The germline V and J ends were trimmed by 4 bases and 3 bases, with 9 bases remaining between them. The germline CDR1 and CDR2 sequences are MDHEN and SYDVKM. The CDR3 is 13 amino acids. The DNA for the CDR3 is TGTGCCAGCAGTTCGGGGTCGGACACTGAAGCTTTCTTT. It codes for CASSSGSDTEAFF. The whole variable domain, filled in from reference TRBV28 and TRBJ1-1, reads DVKVTQSSRYLVKRTGEKVFLECVQDMDHENMFWYRQDPGLGLRLIYFSYDVKMKEKGDIPEGYSVSREKKERFSLILESASTNQTSMYLCASSSGSDTEAFFGQGTRLTVV.

This chain uses TRBV19 with TRBJ2-7; 10 nucleotides agree with TRBD2. The CDR3 runs to 17 residues. V dropped 6 bases and J dropped 4; count of bases not matched to a gene: 15. Germline V gene data show CDR1 as LNHDA and CDR2 as SQIVND (reference sequence). The CDR3 DNA reads as TGTGCCAGTAGCCCGCTCGGAGCGGGAGGGCCGATTTACGAGCAGTACTTC. This gives the protein CASSPLGAGGPIYEQYF. The full variable domain, its missing parts supplied by reference TRBV19 and TRBJ2-7, is DGGITQSPKYLFRKEGQNVTLSCEQNLNHDAMYWYRQDPGQGLRLIYYSQIVNDFQKGDIAEGYSVSREKKESFPLTVTSAQKNPTAFYLCASSPLGAGGPIYEQYFGPGTRLTVT.

V and J are TRBV7-9 and TRBJ2-5; 7 nucleotides match TRBD1. The germline V gene has CDR1 SEHNR and CDR2 FQNEAQ (reference sequence). The ends lost 6 bases at V and 5 bases at J; junction bases unmatched: 12. The CDR3 is 15 residues long. The CDR3, as DNA: TGTGCCAGCAGTCGAAACACAGGGGCGACCGAGACCCAGTACTTC. It encodes CASSRNTGATETQYF.

The J gene is TRBJ2-7, the V gene TRBV30, with a tentative D call TRBD1 (6 bases). Germline lookup yields CDR1 GTSNPN and CDR2 SVGIG (reference sequence). The CDR3 is made up of 14 amino acids. V lost 0 bases and J lost 2, with 11 bases in between. CDR3 in amino acids: CAWSVGGAAYEQYF. The CDR3 region has the DNA TGTGCCTGGAGTGTAGGGGGAGCTGCCTACGAGCAGTACTTC.

This rearrangement joins TRBV28 to TRBJ2-7, with a tentative D call TRBD2 (6 bases). Germline V lookup: CDR1 MDHEN, CDR2 SYDVKM. Trimming took off 4 bases at V and 5 bases at J, with 9 bases between the two ends. The length of the CDR3 is 12 residues. The CDR3 loop reads CASSSTSNEQYF. CDR3 in DNA: TGTGCCAGCAGTTCGACTAGTAACGAGCAGTACTTC.

This clone was seen just once. V is TRBV5-4 and J is TRBJ1-4; D gene ambiguous. CDR3 length: 14 amino acids. Trimming took off 4 bases at V and 8 bases at J, with 15 bases between the two ends. The V gene's germline CDR1 is SGHNT and CDR2 YYREEE (reference sequence). The CDR3 here is CASSPPGSQEKLFF. The CDR3 nucleotides are TGTGCCAGCAGCCCCCCCGGGAGTCAAGAAAAACTGTTTTTT.

The chain has TRBV27 and TRBJ1-1; D is undetermined. Between the trimmed V and J ends, which lost 3 bases and 4 bases, there was a span of 12 bases. CDR3 length equals 14 residues. CDR1 is MNHEY, CDR2 SMNVEV, per germline (reference sequence). The CDR3 nucleotides are TGTGCCAGCAGTTTTTCCGGGGAAGTCACTGAAGCTTTCTTT. Encoded protein: CASSFSGEVTEAFF.

CDR3 amino acids: CASSLSPRGDTQYF. CDR3 DNA: TGTGCCAGCAGTTTATCCCCTAGGGGAGATACGCAGTATTTT. V gene TRBV28 combines with J gene TRBJ2-3; D possibly corresponds to TRBD1 (5 bases). Germline V gene data show CDR1 as MDHEN and CDR2 as SYDVKM. With 1 base removed from V and 5 bases from J, the gap between germline ends came to 10 bases. The CDR3 is 14 residues long.

The chain recombines TRBV14 with TRBJ1-2, with 9 positions matching TRBD1. V lost 3 bases and J lost 3; bases outside the gene matches: 2. The CDR3 has 14 residues. The germline V gene has CDR1 SGHDN and CDR2 FVKESK. CDR3 sequence (DNA): TGTGCCAGCAGCCAGGGGACAGGGCACTATGGCTACACCTTC. Translated, it gives CASSQGTGHYGYTF.

This chain uses TRBV2 with TRBJ2-1, with 13 bases identical to TRBD2. V trimming: 8 bases; J trimming: 8 bases; junction bases outside the gene matches: 9. The germline CDR1 and CDR2 sequences are SNHLY and FYNNEI. CDR3 length equals 15 residues. CDR3 in amino acids: CASVRTSGSVDEQFF. DNA for the CDR3: TGTGCCAGCGTCCGGACTAGCGGGAGTGTCGATGAGCAGTTCTTC. Full variable domain (remainder filled in from reference TRBV2 and TRBJ2-1): EPEVTQTPSHQVTQMGQEVILRCVPISNHLYFYWYRQILGQKVEFLVSFYNNEISEKSEIFDDQFSVERPDGSNFTLKIRSTKLEDSAMYFCASVRTSGSVDEQFFGPGTRLTVL.

V usage is TRBV19 and J usage is TRBJ1-1, with D tentatively TRBD1 (6 bases). This CDR3 is built from 17 residues. Trimming pared 3 bases from V and 2 bases from J, leaving 19 bases between. Germline V lookup: CDR1 LNHDA, CDR2 SQIVND (reference sequence). The CDR3 here is CASSIGGRGGANTEAFF. In DNA, the CDR3 is TGTGCCAGTAGTATTGGGGGCAGGGGTGGGGCCAACACTGAAGCTTTCTTT.

The J gene is TRBJ2-7, the V gene TRBV19, with 7 bases fitting TRBD1. CDR1 and CDR2 from the germline V gene are LNHDA and SQIVND (reference sequence). The CDR3 has 14 residues. The junction had 9 bases not matched to a gene; V was cut back by 6 bases and J by 4 bases. CDR3 sequence (DNA): TGTGCCAGTAGCGAACAGGGGATAGCGTACGAGCAGTACTTC. Residues: CASSEQGIAYEQYF.

The chain joins TRBV3-1 (or the pseudogene TRBV3-2) to TRBJ2-5; D gene ambiguous. The CDR3 spans 14 residues. Trimming left V 1 base short and J 5 bases short, with 11 bases between. Germline lookup yields CDR1 LGHDT and CDR2 YNNKEL (reference sequence). Here the CDR3 reads CASSQGIPGETQYF. CDR3 nucleotides: TGTGCCAGCAGCCAAGGAATCCCCGGGGAGACCCAGTACTTC.

This chain links TRBV6-1 with TRBJ2-7, with 8 positions matching TRBD2. The CDR3 totals 17 residues. Germline V gene sequence: CDR1 MNHNS, CDR2 SASEGT. V shed 3 bases and J 3 bases; nucleotides not matched to a gene: 13. As DNA, the CDR3 is TGTGCCAGCAGTGACCTACCCGGGGGGGCAGGGGTCTACGAGCAGTACTTC. Its protein product is CASSDLPGGAGVYEQYF.